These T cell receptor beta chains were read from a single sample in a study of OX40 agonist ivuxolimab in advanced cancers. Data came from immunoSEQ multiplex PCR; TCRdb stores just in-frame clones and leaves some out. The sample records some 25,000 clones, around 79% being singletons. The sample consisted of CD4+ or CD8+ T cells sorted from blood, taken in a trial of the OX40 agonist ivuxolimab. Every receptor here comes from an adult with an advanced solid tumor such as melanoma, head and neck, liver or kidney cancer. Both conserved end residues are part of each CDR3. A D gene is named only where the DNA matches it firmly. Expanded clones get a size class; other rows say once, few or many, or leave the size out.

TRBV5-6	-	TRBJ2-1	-	CASSLGLGTAGFNEQFF	TGTGCCAGCAGCTTGGGTTTGGGGACGGCGGGGTTCAATGAGCAGTTCTTC
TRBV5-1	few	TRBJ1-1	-	CASSLTDTWSGTSTEAFF	TGCGCCAGCAGCTTGACCGATACTTGGTCCGGGACTAGCACTGAAGCTTTCTTT
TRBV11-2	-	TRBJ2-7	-	CASSLEGYEQYF	TGTGCCAGCAGCTTAGAAGGTTACGAGCAGTACTTC
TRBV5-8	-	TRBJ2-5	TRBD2	CASSLGLAGVWETQYF	TGTGCCAGCAGCCTTGGACTAGCGGGAGTATGGGAGACCCAGTACTTC
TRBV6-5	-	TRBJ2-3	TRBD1	CASSLTGAGSTDTQYF	TGTGCCAGCAGTTTAACAGGGGCGGGTAGCACAGATACGCAGTATTTT
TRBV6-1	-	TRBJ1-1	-	CASSVGTEAFF	TGTGCCAGCAGTGTTGGAACTGAAGCTTTCTTT
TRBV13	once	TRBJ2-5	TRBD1	CASSLGWTGQETQYF	TGTGCCAGCAGCTTAGGCTGGACAGGGCAAGAGACCCAGTACTTC
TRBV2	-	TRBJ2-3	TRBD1	CASRGDPGQGASDTQYF	TGTGCCAGCAGGGGGGATCCGGGACAGGGGGCATCAGATACGCAGTATTTT
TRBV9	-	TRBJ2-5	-	CASSAGKMQETQYF	TGTGCCAGCAGCGCAGGAAAGATGCAAGAGACCCAGTACTTC
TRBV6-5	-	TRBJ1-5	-	CASSLSSNQPQHF	TGTGCCAGCAGTTTATCGAGCAATCAGCCCCAGCATTTT
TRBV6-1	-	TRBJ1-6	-	CASSENGRGSYSPLHF	TGTGCCAGCAGTGAAAATGGTCGGGGATCGTATTCACCCCTCCACTTT
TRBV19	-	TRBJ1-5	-	CASSISLRYQPQHF	TGTGCCAGTAGTATTTCCCTAAGATATCAGCCCCAGCATTTT
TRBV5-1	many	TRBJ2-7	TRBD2	CASSAGGERYEQYF	TGCGCCAGCAGCGCGGGGGGAGAAAGGTACGAGCAGTACTTC
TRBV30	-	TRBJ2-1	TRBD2	CAWSVGGRYNEQFF	TGTGCCTGGAGTGTCGGCGGGAGGTACAATGAGCAGTTCTTC
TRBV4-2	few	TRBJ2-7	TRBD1	CASSRQDKGGTGLEQYF	TGTGCCAGCAGCCGACAAGATAAGGGCGGGACAGGGCTCGAGCAGTACTTC
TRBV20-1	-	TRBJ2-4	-	CSAPTGNIQYF	TGCAGTGCTCCCACAGGGAACATTCAGTACTTC
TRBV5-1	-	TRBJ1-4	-	CASSLETGVSEKLFF	TGCGCCAGCAGCTTGGAGACAGGAGTTTCTGAAAAACTGTTTTTT
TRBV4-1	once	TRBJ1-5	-	CASSQAVNQPQHF	TGCGCCAGCAGCCAGGCAGTGAATCAGCCCCAGCATTTT
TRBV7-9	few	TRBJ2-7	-	CASSSDGSYEQYF	TGTGCCAGCAGCTCGGACGGCTCCTACGAGCAGTACTTC
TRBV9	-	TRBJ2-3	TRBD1	CASSGDRGLRDTQYF	TGTGCCAGCAGCGGGGACAGGGGGTTGAGAGATACGCAGTATTTT
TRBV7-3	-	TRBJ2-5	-	CASSSGPGGNQETQYF	TGTGCCAGCAGCTCTGGCCCTGGGGGAAACCAAGAGACCCAGTACTTC
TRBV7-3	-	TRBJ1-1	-	CASSLKVAGSNTEAFF	TGTGCCAGCAGCTTAAAAGTGGCGGGCTCGAACACTGAAGCTTTCTTT
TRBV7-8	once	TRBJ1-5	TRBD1	CASSLVGTGQRQPQHF	TGTGCCAGCAGCTTAGTTGGGACAGGGCAGCGCCAGCCCCAGCATTTT
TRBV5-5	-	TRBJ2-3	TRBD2	CASSVLTSGTDTQYF	TGTGCCAGCAGCGTATTAACTAGCGGCACAGATACGCAGTATTTT
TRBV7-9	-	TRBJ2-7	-	CASSPSISTAHEQYF	TGTGCCAGCAGCCCGAGCATATCGACAGCCCACGAGCAGTACTTC
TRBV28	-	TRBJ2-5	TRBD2	CASSLFAGAGETQYF	TGTGCCAGCAGTTTATTCGCGGGAGCAGGGGAGACCCAGTACTTC